This entry is about one TCR beta chain. The antigen is not known. The CDR3 contains 17 residues. The V and J ends lost 0 bases and 3 bases respectively, with 17 bases between them. Per germline, CDR1 DFQATT and CDR2 SNEGSKA (reference sequence). This specimen comes from a study of response to subunit inactivated influenza vaccine. Study conclusions and caveats: Few additional T cells are recruited per seasonal influenza vaccination, authors suggested.

TCRdb independently ran MiXCR on the RT-PCR reads; one entry per CDR3 protein. The table includes a few hundred thousand distinct CDR3 sequences, 21% detected once. The TCR was taken from a man aged 50 to 75 who received an inactivated influenza vaccine. The rearrangement uses TRBV20-1 and TRBJ1-4; D may be TRBD1 (6 bases). The specimen was PBMCs from blood, collected approximately 22 months after vaccination. For the CDR3, the DNA is TGCAGTGCTAGAGATGTAGGCCAGGGGCCGGCTAATGAAAAACTGTTTTTT. Translating gives CSARDVGQGPANEKLFF.